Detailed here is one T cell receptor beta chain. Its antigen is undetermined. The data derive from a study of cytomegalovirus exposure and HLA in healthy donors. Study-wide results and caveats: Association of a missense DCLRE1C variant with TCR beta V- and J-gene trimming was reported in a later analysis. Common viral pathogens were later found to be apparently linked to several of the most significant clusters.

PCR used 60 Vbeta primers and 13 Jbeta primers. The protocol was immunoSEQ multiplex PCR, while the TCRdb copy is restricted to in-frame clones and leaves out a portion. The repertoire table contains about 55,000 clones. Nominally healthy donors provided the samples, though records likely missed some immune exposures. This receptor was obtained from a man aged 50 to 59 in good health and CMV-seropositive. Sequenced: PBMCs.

CDR3 DNA: TGCAGCGTTGAAGTGAACAGGGGGCTTGGCTACACCTTC. Translation gives CSVEVNRGLGYTF. The chain joins TRBV29-1 to TRBJ1-2; 9 positions agree with TRBD1. The CDR3 covers 13 residues. Germline V CDR1 and CDR2: SQVTM, ANQGSEA. V shed 1 base and J 7 bases; nucleotides not matched to a gene: 4.